This entry concerns a single TCR beta chain. The antigen it recognizes is unknown. No qualities accompany the bases; no much larger clone lies one base away. This entry belongs to a study of blood T cell repertoires in COVID-19 (dated by TCRdb to about 2020). Study-wide context: The collaborator samples originated in the United States, Italy and Spain and spanned the acute and convalescent phases of COVID-19. The samples were drawn from the first 160 participants of the ongoing ImmuneRACE study and from 1,200 or so subjects provided by 6 global collaborators. Subjects who had been exposed to COVID-19, were actively infected with it, or had recovered from it provided the deeply sampled blood TCRbeta repertoires that made up the dataset. Where available, HLA class I and class II types were obtained from metadata supplied by the sample provider rather than from assay-based typing. A freely available public database, intended as a resource for researchers studying the immune response to SARS-CoV-2, is where the repertoires were released. The prospective study material was composed of cDNA or gDNA derived from T cells, B-cell-depleted T cells, or PBMCs. Nearly every sample came with metadata listing a de-identified subject ID, COVID-19 status, age in years and sex.

Participants in the prospective study were enrolled through a virtual design, were aged about 18 to 90 years, and lived in approximately 25 United States geographic areas. To assign participants to cohorts, the prospective study relied on clinical history that participants themselves reported in a screening survey and a study questionnaire. ImmuneRACE Cohort 3 recovered participants were defined by two consecutive negative NP/OP PCR tests, healthcare professional clearance, or symptom resolution. In the prospective study, whole blood, serum and a nasopharyngeal or oropharyngeal swab were collected from each participant by mobile phlebotomists. Participants in the prospective study had the option to provide additional blood draws and questionnaires over an approximately two-month period. Blood samples from the prospective study were shipped frozen or at room temperature prior to DNA extraction.

The CDR3 sequence holds 12 residues, the cysteine and phenylalanine included. Of all the DNA, just the CDR3 is kept, 36 bases in frame from base 1. Trimming at the junction amounts to 8 bases on V and 9 bases on J, and the germline ends lie 15 bases apart. Via the germline V gene, CDR1 is MGHDK and CDR2 SYGVNS. The immunoSEQ Assay, a bias-controlled multiplex PCR, was used to amplify TCRbeta CDR3 regions from genomic DNA. The source study handled its data this way. The number of nucleated cells in each sample was estimated from the amplification of reference gene primers within the assay. To quantify the absolute abundance of each unique TCRbeta CDR3 rearrangement, sequence reads were collapsed and filtered. Productive Simpson clonality was computed per sample as the square root of Simpson's diversity index over productive rearrangements. TCRdb mirrors the immuneACCESS table, restricted to in-frame sequences. Some clones are absent from its copies; in checked studies, under half trace to an unresolved V gene, and the reason for the others is unknown. V, J and clone size reflect that table, while D and trimming were determined from the DNA. The sample table contains 110,000 to 150,000 clones; only one count was recorded for more than 80% of them. Of the sample, approximately 4.3% falls within the top ten clones.

The study at large found these results: The amount of clinical and demographic metadata varied by source and participant and was provided uncurated.

The source of this sequence is a man aged 50-60 years who had recovered from COVID-19. Source material: PBMCs or T cells enriched from blood (not recorded which). The chain is made from TRBV25-1 and TRBJ2-3; confidence is insufficient to name the D gene. CDR3 protein: CASRRLDGTQYF. The nucleotides read TGTGCCAGCCGAAGACTCGACGGGACGCAGTATTTT.